Listed below are T cell receptor beta chains from one sample, sequenced in a study of OX40 agonist ivuxolimab in advanced cancers. Clones were read by immunoSEQ multiplex PCR, and TCRdb kept only the in-frame ones, dropping some. Found here are roughly 80,000 clones, over 75% of them singletons; the top ten hold around 0.7%. This sample comprised CD4+ or CD8+ T cells sorted from blood, obtained in a trial of the OX40 agonist ivuxolimab. All receptors derive from an adult with an advanced solid tumor such as melanoma, head and neck, liver or kidney cancer. CDR3s include the opening cysteine and the closing phenylalanine or tryptophan. D genes are given only for firm matches. Rows may omit the clone size; those that give it use once, few, many or a size class.

clone_size | d_call | j_call | v_call | cdr3_aa | cdr3_nt
NA | NA | TRBJ2-1 | TRBV18 | CASSPRQGANEQFF | TGTGCCAGCTCACCAAGGCAGGGTGCCAATGAGCAGTTCTTC
NA | NA | TRBJ2-3 | TRBV11-2 | CASSLDRAGTQYF | TGTGCCAGCAGCTTAGACAGGGCGGGGACGCAGTATTTT
few | NA | TRBJ1-3 | TRBV19 | CASSSGNTIYF | TGTGCCAGTAGCTCTGGAAACACCATATATTTT
NA | TRBD1 | TRBJ1-2 | TRBV7-2 | CASSSGQGATYGYTF | TGTGCCAGCAGCTCCGGACAGGGGGCGACCTATGGCTACACCTTC
NA | TRBD1 | TRBJ1-5 | TRBV28 | CASSFGWVRGGTGNQPQHF | TGTGCCAGCAGTTTTGGTTGGGTCAGGGGGGGTACGGGCAATCAGCCCCAGCATTTT
few | NA | TRBJ1-4 | TRBV27 | CASSLDRGEKLFF | TGTGCCAGCAGTTTAGACAGAGGCGAAAAACTGTTTTTT
NA | TRBD1 | TRBJ2-2 | TRBV19 | CASTGTGRSGELFF | TGTGCCAGTACGGGGACAGGGAGGTCCGGGGAGCTGTTTTTT
NA | NA | TRBJ1-2 | TRBV11-2 | CASSLDRWRTEFGYTF | TGTGCCAGCAGCTTAGATCGGTGGCGGACAGAATTTGGCTACACCTTC
NA | NA | TRBJ1-1 | TRBV29-1 | CSVRQQLNTEAFF | TGCAGCGTACGACAGCAATTGAACACTGAAGCTTTCTTT
NA | NA | TRBJ2-3 | TRBV4-2 | CASSQDGGGSTDTQYF | TGTGCCAGCAGCCAAGATGGGGGGGGCTCCACAGATACGCAGTATTTT
few | TRBD1 | TRBJ1-2 | TRBV7-2 | CASQTGANYGYTF | TGTGCCAGCCAAACAGGGGCGAACTATGGCTACACCTTC
NA | NA | TRBJ1-5 | TRBV6-1 | CASSTGLAANQPQHF | TGTGCCAGCAGTACAGGGCTCGCTGCGAATCAGCCCCAGCATTTT
NA | TRBD2 | TRBJ2-5 | TRBV29-1 | CSVALTSGVETQYF | TGCAGCGTCGCTCTGACTAGCGGGGTCGAGACCCAGTACTTC
NA | TRBD1 | TRBJ1-4 | TRBV6-5 | CASSYDRDGEKLFF | TGTGCCAGCAGTTACGACAGGGACGGGGAAAAACTGTTTTTT
NA | TRBD1 | TRBJ2-3 | TRBV7-2 | CASSTDGQGAQYF | TGTGCCAGCAGCACAGACGGACAGGGGGCGCAGTATTTT
NA | NA | TRBJ2-2 | TRBV14 | CASSPRVTGELFF | TGTGCCAGCAGCCCCAGGGTTACCGGGGAGCTGTTTTTT
NA | NA | TRBJ1-1 | TRBV2 | CASSESVPLGTEAFF | TGTGCCAGCAGTGAATCTGTACCTCTAGGAACTGAAGCTTTCTTT
NA | NA | TRBJ2-6 | TRBV5-4 | CASSSGQGRGANVLTF | TGTGCCAGCAGCTCCGGGCAGGGTCGTGGGGCCAACGTCCTGACTTTC
NA | NA | TRBJ2-2 | TRBV5-1 | CASSLSSGYTGELFF | TGCGCCAGCAGCTTGAGCTCAGGGTACACCGGGGAGCTGTTTTTT
NA | TRBD1 | TRBJ2-7 | TRBV5-8 | CASSLEDRGPYEQYF | TGTGCCAGCAGCTTGGAGGACAGGGGGCCCTACGAGCAGTACTTC
NA | TRBD2 | TRBJ2-1 | TRBV6-1 | CASSERSGGRDNEQFF | TGTGCCAGCAGTGAAAGGAGCGGGGGGCGCGACAATGAGCAGTTCTTC
NA | TRBD1 | TRBJ1-2 | TRBV6-6 | CASSPGQGTYGYTF | TGTGCCAGCAGTCCGGGACAGGGTACATATGGCTACACCTTC